This is a list of T cell receptor beta chains from one sample in a study of T-cell reconstitution after alpha-beta-depleted transplantation in children. In TCRdb, the PCR reads were re-called with MiXCR into one record per CDR3 protein. The top ten clones hold about a quarter of a sample with under 300,000 distinct CDR3 sequences, around 10% of them seen once. The sample consisted of peripheral blood, taken 180 days after TCRalphabeta/CD19-depleted stem cell transplant. The receptors were sampled from a male patient between 2 and 10 years old who had a stem cell transplant for chronic granulomatous disease, so the T cells may come from the graft donor. CDR3s include the opening cysteine and the closing phenylalanine or tryptophan. Fields, in order: J gene, D gene, V gene, clone size, CDR3 protein, CDR3 DNA. D genes are given only for firm matches. Some rows mark clone size as missing; the rest say once, few, many or name a class of expanded clone.

j_gene: TRBJ2-1; d_gene: TRBD2; v_gene: TRBV9; abundance: .; CDR3aa: CASSGPSGIGDEQFF; CDR3nt: TGTGCCAGCAGCGGTCCTAGCGGGATAGGGGATGAGCAGTTCTTC
j_gene: TRBJ1-1; d_gene: .; v_gene: TRBV29-1; abundance: many; CDR3aa: CSVGTEAFF; CDR3nt: TGCAGCGTGGGGACTGAAGCTTTCTTT
j_gene: TRBJ1-5; d_gene: TRBD1; v_gene: TRBV28; abundance: many; CDR3aa: CASSPGTGGDGQPQHF; CDR3nt: TGTGCCAGCAGTCCCGGGACAGGGGGCGATGGACAGCCCCAGCATTTT
j_gene: TRBJ2-5; d_gene: TRBD2; v_gene: TRBV5-1; abundance: many; CDR3aa: CASSPTPGLAGGWIEKTQYF; CDR3nt: TGCGCCAGCAGCCCTACACCGGGACTAGCGGGAGGCTGGATAGAGAAGACCCAGTACTTC
j_gene: TRBJ1-5; d_gene: .; v_gene: TRBV6-1; abundance: many; CDR3aa: CASSEALSENQPQHF; CDR3nt: TGTGCCAGCAGTGAAGCGTTGTCAGAAAATCAGCCCCAGCATTTT
j_gene: TRBJ2-1; d_gene: TRBD2; v_gene: TRBV5-1; abundance: .; CDR3aa: CASSSGLAGGPSYNEQFF; CDR3nt: TGCGCCAGCAGCTCCGGACTAGCGGGAGGGCCCTCCTACAATGAGCAGTTCTTC
j_gene: TRBJ2-5; d_gene: TRBD2; v_gene: TRBV2; abundance: many; CDR3aa: CASREREGRAETQYF; CDR3nt: TGTGCCAGCAGGGAGCGGGAGGGCCGAGCGGAGACCCAGTACTTC
j_gene: TRBJ1-2; d_gene: .; v_gene: TRBV7-8; abundance: many; CDR3aa: CASSLSLWTDLWSYTF; CDR3nt: TGTGCCAGCAGCTTATCTCTCTGGACCGACCTATGGAGCTACACCTTC
j_gene: TRBJ2-1; d_gene: TRBD1; v_gene: TRBV7-3; abundance: many; CDR3aa: CASSPGRGGQGARNEQFF; CDR3nt: TGTGCCAGCAGCCCGGGGAGGGGGGGACAGGGGGCGCGCAATGAGCAGTTCTTC
j_gene: TRBJ2-5; d_gene: .; v_gene: TRBV7-9; abundance: many; CDR3aa: CASSLLSKRLQETQYF; CDR3nt: TGTGCCAGCAGCCTCCTGTCCAAGCGGCTACAAGAGACCCAGTACTTC
j_gene: TRBJ2-4; d_gene: .; v_gene: TRBV7-2; abundance: many; CDR3aa: CASSLDRAPLNIQYF; CDR3nt: TGTGCCAGCAGCTTAGACAGGGCTCCTTTAAACATTCAGTACTTC
j_gene: TRBJ2-1; d_gene: .; v_gene: TRBV14; abundance: .; CDR3aa: CASSQDLTSTAEQFF; CDR3nt: TGTGCCAGCAGCCAAGATCTGACGAGTACCGCGGAGCAGTTCTTC
j_gene: TRBJ2-5; d_gene: .; v_gene: TRBV7-2; abundance: many; CDR3aa: CASSLDAAWGEETQYF; CDR3nt: TGTGCCAGCAGCTTAGATGCAGCCTGGGGAGAAGAGACCCAGTACTTC
j_gene: TRBJ1-1; d_gene: .; v_gene: TRBV12-3/TRBV12-4; abundance: many; CDR3aa: CASSINTEAFF; CDR3nt: TGTGCCAGCAGTATCAACACTGAAGCTTTCTTT
j_gene: TRBJ1-5; d_gene: TRBD1; v_gene: TRBV6-2/TRBV6-3; abundance: many; CDR3aa: CASRSTGGSNQPQHF; CDR3nt: TGTGCCAGCAGATCTACAGGGGGGAGCAATCAGCCCCAGCATTTT
j_gene: TRBJ2-7; d_gene: .; v_gene: TRBV5-1; abundance: many; CDR3aa: CASSFGGDEQYF; CDR3nt: TGCGCCAGCAGCTTCGGGGGCGACGAGCAGTACTTC
j_gene: TRBJ2-5; d_gene: TRBD2; v_gene: TRBV20-1; abundance: many; CDR3aa: CSAKRWKRGEQFKETQYF; CDR3nt: TGCAGTGCCAAGAGATGGAAGCGGGGCGAACAATTTAAAGAGACCCAGTACTTC
j_gene: TRBJ2-3; d_gene: .; v_gene: TRBV12-3/TRBV12-4; abundance: few; CDR3aa: CASSLWRAPDTQYF; CDR3nt: TGTGCCAGCAGTTTATGGAGGGCTCCAGATACGCAGTATTTT
j_gene: TRBJ2-1; d_gene: TRBD2; v_gene: TRBV12-3/TRBV12-4; abundance: many; CDR3aa: CASSFRLAGGEQFF; CDR3nt: TGTGCCAGCAGTTTTCGGCTAGCGGGAGGTGAGCAGTTCTTC
j_gene: TRBJ1-2; d_gene: TRBD1; v_gene: TRBV12-3/TRBV12-4; abundance: many; CDR3aa: CASSLALGQGAPYGYTF; CDR3nt: TGTGCCAGCAGTTTAGCGCTTGGACAGGGGGCGCCCTATGGCTACACCTTC
j_gene: TRBJ2-7; d_gene: .; v_gene: TRBV5-1; abundance: many; CDR3aa: CASSLAPTVYEQYF; CDR3nt: TGCGCCAGCAGCTTGGCCCCCACAGTTTACGAGCAGTACTTC
j_gene: TRBJ2-2; d_gene: .; v_gene: TRBV3-1; abundance: many; CDR3aa: CASSQGGRPNTGELFF; CDR3nt: TGTGCCAGCAGCCAAGGGGGGCGGCCGAACACCGGGGAGCTGTTTTTT
j_gene: TRBJ2-3; d_gene: .; v_gene: TRBV6-2/TRBV6-3; abundance: .; CDR3aa: CASSSSGDPDTQYF; CDR3nt: TGTGCCAGCAGTTCATCCGGTGACCCAGATACGCAGTATTTT
j_gene: TRBJ2-1; d_gene: .; v_gene: TRBV20-1; abundance: many; CDR3aa: CSVQTGMGEQFF; CDR3nt: TGCAGTGTTCAGACGGGGATGGGTGAGCAGTTCTTC
j_gene: TRBJ2-2; d_gene: TRBD1; v_gene: TRBV30; abundance: many; CDR3aa: CAWSVFWTGRARNTGELFF; CDR3nt: TGTGCCTGGAGTGTCTTCTGGACAGGAAGAGCCCGGAACACCGGGGAGCTGTTTTTT
j_gene: TRBJ2-6; d_gene: .; v_gene: TRBV7-6; abundance: .; CDR3aa: CASGQPSGANVLTF; CDR3nt: TGTGCCAGCGGACAGCCCTCTGGGGCCAACGTCCTGACTTTC
j_gene: TRBJ2-2; d_gene: .; v_gene: TRBV4-1; abundance: many; CDR3aa: CASSQLEHRSGELFF; CDR3nt: TGCGCCAGCAGCCAATTGGAACATCGGTCCGGGGAGCTGTTTTTT
j_gene: TRBJ2-7; d_gene: TRBD1; v_gene: TRBV12-3/TRBV12-4; abundance: many; CDR3aa: CASSLRTGSYEQYF; CDR3nt: TGTGCCAGCAGTTTAAGGACAGGCTCCTACGAGCAGTACTTC
j_gene: TRBJ1-2; d_gene: TRBD1; v_gene: TRBV30; abundance: .; CDR3aa: CAWKGFQGANYGYTF; CDR3nt: TGTGCCTGGAAAGGTTTTCAGGGGGCTAACTATGGCTACACCTTC
j_gene: TRBJ2-1; d_gene: .; v_gene: TRBV7-8; abundance: many; CDR3aa: CASSFIREQFF; CDR3nt: TGTGCCAGCAGCTTTATCCGAGAGCAGTTCTTC
j_gene: TRBJ2-2; d_gene: .; v_gene: TRBV19; abundance: .; CDR3aa: CASSTRGRRRADTGELFF; CDR3nt: TGTGCCAGTAGTACCCGAGGGAGGCGGAGAGCGGACACCGGGGAGCTGTTTTTT
j_gene: TRBJ1-2; d_gene: .; v_gene: TRBV5-1; abundance: many; CDR3aa: CASSDAGTVYGYTF; CDR3nt: TGCGCCAGCAGCGATGCCGGGACGGTCTATGGCTACACCTTC
j_gene: TRBJ2-2; d_gene: .; v_gene: TRBV5-1; abundance: many; CDR3aa: CASSYGGPGELFF; CDR3nt: TGCGCCAGCAGCTACGGCGGGCCCGGGGAGCTGTTTTTT
j_gene: TRBJ2-4; d_gene: .; v_gene: TRBV28; abundance: few; CDR3aa: CASSLGPVSLNIQYF; CDR3nt: TGTGCCAGCAGTTTGGGCCCCGTTTCCTTAAACATTCAGTACTTC
j_gene: TRBJ2-4; d_gene: .; v_gene: TRBV5-4; abundance: many; CDR3aa: CASSFTSRDIQYF; CDR3nt: TGTGCCAGCAGCTTTACTTCTCGGGACATTCAGTACTTC
j_gene: TRBJ2-1; d_gene: TRBD2; v_gene: TRBV20-1; abundance: many; CDR3aa: CSASGTSGALRFF; CDR3nt: TGCAGTGCTAGTGGGACTAGCGGGGCCCTAAGGTTCTTC
j_gene: TRBJ2-7; d_gene: TRBD2; v_gene: TRBV7-9; abundance: many; CDR3aa: CASSLQSLAGRRDEQYF; CDR3nt: TGTGCCAGCAGCTTACAGAGTTTAGCGGGAAGGAGAGACGAGCAGTACTTC
j_gene: TRBJ2-5; d_gene: .; v_gene: TRBV15; abundance: few; CDR3aa: CATSRDVRKETQYF; CDR3nt: TGTGCCACCAGCAGAGATGTCAGGAAAGAGACCCAGTACTTC
j_gene: TRBJ1-2; d_gene: TRBD1; v_gene: TRBV29-1; abundance: many; CDR3aa: CSVLKGTARPYGYTF; CDR3nt: TGCAGCGTTCTAAAGGGGACAGCAAGACCCTATGGCTACACCTTC
j_gene: TRBJ2-3; d_gene: .; v_gene: TRBV28; abundance: many; CDR3aa: CASTLAGSSTDTQYF; CDR3nt: TGTGCCAGCACCCTGGCAGGGAGTAGCACAGATACGCAGTATTTT
j_gene: TRBJ2-4; d_gene: TRBD1; v_gene: TRBV3-1; abundance: many; CDR3aa: CASSQFSLATGGGDIQYF; CDR3nt: TGTGCCAGCAGCCAATTTTCGCTGGCCACAGGGGGCGGGGACATTCAGTACTTC
j_gene: TRBJ2-4; d_gene: TRBD2; v_gene: TRBV20-1; abundance: many; CDR3aa: CSARDSGTTKNIQYF; CDR3nt: TGCAGTGCTAGAGATTCCGGGACTACCAAAAACATTCAGTACTTC
j_gene: TRBJ2-1; d_gene: .; v_gene: TRBV5-1; abundance: many; CDR3aa: CASIKDGSSYNEQFF; CDR3nt: TGCGCCAGCATCAAGGACGGGAGCTCCTACAATGAGCAGTTCTTC
j_gene: TRBJ2-1; d_gene: .; v_gene: TRBV6-2/TRBV6-3; abundance: .; CDR3aa: CASSYDPSWSSSYNEQFF; CDR3nt: TGTGCCAGCAGTTACGACCCCTCGTGGAGTAGCTCCTACAATGAGCAGTTCTTC
j_gene: TRBJ1-1; d_gene: .; v_gene: TRBV12-3/TRBV12-4; abundance: many; CDR3aa: CASLRLDTEAFF; CDR3nt: TGTGCCAGCCTAAGACTGGACACTGAAGCTTTCTTT
j_gene: TRBJ2-1; d_gene: TRBD2; v_gene: TRBV30; abundance: many; CDR3aa: CAWSGSGIRYNEQFF; CDR3nt: TGTGCCTGGAGTGGTAGCGGGATACGGTACAATGAGCAGTTCTTC